This entry concerns a single TCR beta chain. Its target is unknown. This sample was included in a study of T-cell reconstitution after alpha-beta-depleted transplantation in children. General study findings and limits: Approximately two months post-transplant, alpha-beta T cells reportedly originated from several hundred expanded graft clones. Newly made T cells mostly supplied T-cell counts and diversity one year after transplant.

The junction had 14 bases not matched to a gene; V was cut back by 3 bases and J by 9 bases. The CDR3 extends over 16 amino acids. Germline V gene sequence: CDR1 SGHDN, CDR2 FVKESK. For TCRbeta, the library was prepared with unique molecular identifiers. TCRdb fed the PCR reads into MiXCR, producing one record per CDR3 protein. The sample gives some 600,000 distinct CDR3 sequences, under 15% of which show up once; about 2.2% is in the top ten. Sequenced here: PBMCs, mostly from graft donor cells, sampled 360 days after TCRalphabeta/CD19-depleted stem cell transplant. The V and J genes are TRBV14 and TRBJ2-1, with 7 bases that match TRBD2. The receptor's source is a male patient between 10 and 17 years old who had a stem cell transplant for acute myeloid leukemia, so the T cells may come from the graft donor. The CDR3 loop is CASSQGGSRNSGEQFF. CDR3 nucleotide sequence: TGTGCCAGCAGCCAGGGGGGGTCCCGAAATTCTGGTGAGCAGTTCTTC. The variable domain in full, completed from reference TRBV14 and TRBJ2-1, reads EAGVTQFPSHSVIEKGQTVTLRCDPISGHDNLYWYRRVMGKEIKFLLHFVKESKQDESGMPNNRFLAERTGGTYSTLKVQPAELEDSGVYFCASSQGGSRNSGEQFFGPGTRLTVL.